This T cell receptor (beta chain) was found in a study of response to subunit inactivated influenza vaccine. TCRdb recomputed calls from the RT-PCR reads with MiXCR, one row per CDR3 protein. The table includes 500,000 to 600,000 distinct CDR3 sequences, 10% to 15% detected once. CDR1 is DFQATT and CDR2 is SNEGSKA in the germline V gene (reference sequence). The length of the CDR3 is 15 residues. Trimming cost V 6 bases and J 0 bases, with 15 bases left between them. The sequence was collected from a man aged 45 to 65 who received an inactivated influenza vaccine. The chain recombines TRBV20-1 with TRBJ1-5, with D perhaps TRBD1 (5 bases). The source material was PBMCs from blood, sampled 40 to 50 days after vaccination. In DNA, the CDR3 is TGCAGTGCCGTGGGGCGCGGATATAGCAATCAGCCCCAGCATTTT. It is translated as CSAVGRGYSNQPQHF.